This TCR beta chain was sequenced in a study of CXCR3-negative and CXCR3-positive naive CD8 T cells. CDR3 length equals 14 residues. Per germline, CDR1 LNHNV and CDR2 YYDKDF (reference sequence). Study-wide points: Both naive subsets had comparably high diversity; memory CD8+ cells much lower.

Carrying UMI labels, the TRB cDNA libraries were prepared through 5' RACE. Using the 5' RACE reads, TCRdb records one entry per CDR3 protein without DNA. Recorded for this sample: some 130,000 distinct CDR3 sequences. Remarks on this clonotype: Its matching antigen is unknown.

This receptor was obtained from a human donor in good health. Some clones in this sample may be carry-over from other donors' samples. Specimen: naive CXCR3- CD8+ T cells from blood. This sample's subset: CD45RO-CCR7+CD27+CD95- naive CD8+ T cells lacking CXCR3 (TNR3-). The gene calls are TRBV15 and TRBJ2-7; TCRdb names TRBD2, which stays unverified in the absence of DNA. CDR3 amino acids: CATSALGISYEQYF.